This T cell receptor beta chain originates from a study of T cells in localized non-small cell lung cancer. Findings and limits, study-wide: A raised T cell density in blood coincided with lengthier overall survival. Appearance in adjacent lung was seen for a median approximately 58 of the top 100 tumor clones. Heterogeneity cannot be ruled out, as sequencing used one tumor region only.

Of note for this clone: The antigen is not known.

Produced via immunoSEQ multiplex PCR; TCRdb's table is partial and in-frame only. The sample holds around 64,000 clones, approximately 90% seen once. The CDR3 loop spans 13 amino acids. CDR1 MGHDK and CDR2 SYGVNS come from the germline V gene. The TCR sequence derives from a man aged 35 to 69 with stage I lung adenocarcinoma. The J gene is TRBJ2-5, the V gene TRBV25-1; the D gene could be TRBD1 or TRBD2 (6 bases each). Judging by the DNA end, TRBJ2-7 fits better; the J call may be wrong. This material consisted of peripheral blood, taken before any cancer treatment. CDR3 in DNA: TGTGCCAGCAGTTACGAGGGGGGCTACGAGCAGTACTTC. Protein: CASSYEGGYEQYF.